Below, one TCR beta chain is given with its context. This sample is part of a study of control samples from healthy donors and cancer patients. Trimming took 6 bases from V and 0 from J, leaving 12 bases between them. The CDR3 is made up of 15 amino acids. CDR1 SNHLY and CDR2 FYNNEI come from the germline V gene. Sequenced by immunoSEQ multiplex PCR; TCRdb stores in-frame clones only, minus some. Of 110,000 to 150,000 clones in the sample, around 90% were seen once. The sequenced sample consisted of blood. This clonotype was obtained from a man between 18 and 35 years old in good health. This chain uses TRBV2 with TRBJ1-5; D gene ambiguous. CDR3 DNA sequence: TGTGCCAGCAGCCGACACCCAGGTAGCAATCAGCCCCAGCATTTT. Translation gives CASSRHPGSNQPQHF.